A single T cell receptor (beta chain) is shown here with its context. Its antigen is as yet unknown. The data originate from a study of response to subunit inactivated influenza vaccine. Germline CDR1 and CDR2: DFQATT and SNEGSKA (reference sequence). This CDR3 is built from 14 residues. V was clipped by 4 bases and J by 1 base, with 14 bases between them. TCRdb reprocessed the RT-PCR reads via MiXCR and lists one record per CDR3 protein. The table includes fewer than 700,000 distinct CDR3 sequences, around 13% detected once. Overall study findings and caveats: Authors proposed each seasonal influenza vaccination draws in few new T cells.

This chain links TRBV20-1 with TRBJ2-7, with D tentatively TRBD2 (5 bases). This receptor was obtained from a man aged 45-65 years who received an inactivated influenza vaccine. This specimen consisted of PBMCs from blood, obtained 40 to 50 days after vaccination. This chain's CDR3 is CSATSARGSYEQYF. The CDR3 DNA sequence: TGCAGTGCTACCTCCGCCAGAGGGTCCTACGAGCAGTACTTC.